The 24 T cell receptor beta chains given below trace back to one sample, sequenced in a study of post-analysis software for immune sequencing data. These receptors have no known antigen. The library was made from cDNA and included unique molecular identifiers. TCRdb reanalysed the PCR reads using MiXCR and keeps one entry per CDR3 protein. In the table there are about 810,000 distinct CDR3 sequences, around 53% of which are singletons. Study outcomes and limitations: A few TRBV segments occurring more often in patients than controls included TRBV5-6, TRBV5-1 and TRBV20-1.

The sequencing sample was made of blood. The receptors shown here come from a girl between 10 and 17 years old with multiple sclerosis.

V is TRBV5-1 and J is TRBJ2-1; D gene unclear. V gave up 0 bases and J gave up 7 bases, with 11 bases separating them. The CDR3 is 14 amino acids. The germline V gene has CDR1 SGHRS and CDR2 YFSETQ. The CDR3, as DNA: TGCGCCAGCAGCTTGGTATTAACGAATAATGAGCAGTTCTTC. Translated, it gives CASSLVLTNNEQFF. The full variable domain, with the rest looked up from reference TRBV5-1 and TRBJ2-1, is KAGVTQTPRYLIKTRGQQVTLSCSPISGHRSVSWYQQTPGQGLQFLFEYFSETQRNKGNFPGRFSGRQFSNSRSEMNVSTLELGDSALYLCASSLVLTNNEQFFGPGTRLTVL.

This chain connects TRBV6-5 to TRBJ1-2; 8 bases align to TRBD1. CDR3 length equals 15 residues. The germline V gene encodes CDR1 MNHEY and CDR2 SVGAGI. The J segment lost 0 bases and the V segment lost 5 bases, leaving 5 bases of the junction unmatched. The CDR3 here is CASSRRTGTNYGYTF. In DNA, the CDR3 is TGTGCCAGCAGTCGCCGGACAGGGACTAACTATGGCTACACCTTC.

This chain connects TRBV29-1 to TRBJ1-2; no clear D. The CDR3 has 13 residues. Germline V gene data show CDR1 as SQVTM and CDR2 as ANQGSEA. V lost 7 bases, J lost 3 bases, and 15 bases lay in between. The CDR3 loop is CSASVGSYYGYTF. The CDR3 region has the DNA TGCAGCGCCTCGGTGGGGTCTTACTATGGCTACACCTTC.

The CDR3: CASSYTSYEQFF. CDR3 sequence (DNA): TGTGCCAGCAGCTATACTAGCTATGAGCAGTTCTTC. The rearrangement joins TRBV9 to TRBJ2-1, with D maybe TRBD2 (6 bases). V lost 4 bases to trimming and J lost 8 bases, with 10 bases between them. CDR1 SGDLS and CDR2 YYNGEE come from the germline V gene. This CDR3 is 12 amino acids long. Based on the CDR3 plus reference TRBV9 and TRBJ2-1, the full variable domain is DSGVTQTPKHLITATGQRVTLRCSPRSGDLSVYWYQQSLDQGLQFLIQYYNGEERAKGNILERFSAQQFPDLHSELNLSSLELGDSALYFCASSYTSYEQFFGPGTRLTVL.

This chain connects TRBV20-1 to TRBJ1-4; no clear D gene. The CDR3 runs to 14 residues. Trimming stripped 3 bases from V and 8 bases from J, with 16 bases between. Germline CDR1 DFQATT, CDR2 SNEGSKA (reference sequence). CDR3 sequence reads: CSASSTSTGEKLFF. DNA of the CDR3: TGCAGTGCTAGTTCTACGTCTACGGGGGAAAAACTGTTTTTT.

The chain uses TRBV27 and TRBJ2-5, with 8 bases matching TRBD2. V lost 5 bases, J lost 5 bases, and 7 bases stayed unmatched. The germline CDR1 and CDR2 sequences are MNHEY and SMNVEV (reference sequence). The CDR3 contains 14 residues. CDR3 coding DNA: TGTGCCAGCAGTGGGAGCGGGAGACTGGAGACCCAGTACTTC. This translates into CASSGSGRLETQYF.

The chain uses TRBV12-3 or TRBV12-4 and TRBJ1-2; TRBD1 agrees at 7 bases. V gave up 6 bases and J gave up 2 bases; unmatched junction bases: 3. The CDR3 contains 13 residues. The CDR3 loop reads CASRGQSNYGYTF. CDR3 nucleotide sequence: TGTGCCAGCAGGGGACAGTCAAACTATGGCTACACCTTC.

This clonotype was counted once. The chain couples TRBV7-9 to TRBJ1-2; tentatively, D is TRBD1 (6 bases). Trimming shortened V by 0 bases and J by 7 bases, and 15 bases separated the two germline ends. Germline CDR1 is SEHNR and CDR2 is FQNEAQ (reference sequence). CDR3 length: 15 residues. CDR3 amino acids: CASSLAGGAEAGYTF. The CDR3 bases are TGTGCCAGCAGCTTAGCTGGGGGGGCCGAGGCTGGCTACACCTTC.

There are a few counts of this clonotype. V and J are TRBV18 and TRBJ2-5, with 7 positions matching TRBD2. The CDR3 loop spans 16 amino acids. The germline CDR1 and CDR2 sequences are KGHSH and LQKENI. The junction had 6 bases not matched to a gene; V was cut back by 1 base and J by 1 base. The CDR3 spells CASSPLTSVFQETQYF. The CDR3 coding sequence is TGTGCCAGCTCACCACTAACTAGCGTTTTCCAAGAGACCCAGTACTTC.

The rearrangement joins TRBV7-9 to TRBJ2-1; 10 nucleotides agree with TRBD2. Germline CDR1 reads SEHNR; CDR2 reads FQNEAQ (reference sequence). The CDR3 is 15 amino acids. Here the CDR3 DNA reads TGTGTCAGTAGCTTAGGACTAGCGGCCTACAATGAGCAGTTCTTC. Amino acids: CVSSLGLAAYNEQFF.

This rearrangement joins TRBV9 to TRBJ2-3; 16 bases agree with TRBD2. The CDR3 consists of 17 residues. V dropped 6 bases and J dropped 0; count of bases not matched to a gene: 4. Germline V gives CDR1 SGDLS, CDR2 YYNGEE. As DNA, the CDR3 is TGTGCCAGCACGGGACTAGCGGGAGGGCCGAGCACAGATACGCAGTATTTT. This translates into CASTGLAGGPSTDTQYF.

This clonotype occurred once. J is TRBJ1-1 and V is TRBV6-5, with 11 bases identical to TRBD1. The germline CDR1 and CDR2 sequences are MNHEY and SVGAGI. V shed 3 bases and J 0 bases; nucleotides not matched to a gene: 12. There are 19 residues in the CDR3. The CDR3 reads CASSYLRTGGGPMNTEAFF. CDR3 coding DNA: TGTGCCAGCAGTTATCTCCGGACAGGGGGCGGTCCCATGAACACTGAAGCTTTCTTT.

The chain links TRBV12-3 or TRBV12-4 to TRBJ2-1; 8 bases map to TRBD1. V was clipped by 6 bases and J by 8 bases; unmatched bases: 6. The CDR3 spans 13 residues. Here the CDR3 reads CASSRIRGHEQFF. The CDR3 DNA sequence: TGTGCCAGCAGCCGGATCAGGGGGCATGAGCAGTTCTTC.

J is TRBJ2-1 and V is TRBV6-1; 7 nucleotides agree with TRBD1. This CDR3 has 15 residues. The trim removed 4 bases at V and 2 bases at J, leaving 5 bases unmatched. Germline values: CDR1 MNHNS, CDR2 SASEGT. CDR3 nucleotides: TGTGCCAGCAGTGTAGAGGGGGCTACCTACAATGAGCAGTTCTTC. Translated: CASSVEGATYNEQFF.

The V call is TRBV12-3 or TRBV12-4, the J call TRBJ1-1; TRBD1 matches at 11 bases. With 4 bases clipped from V and 10 bases from J, the junction kept 2 bases outside the gene matches. The CDR3 is made up of 12 amino acids. DNA for the CDR3: TGTGCCAGCAGTTGGACAGGGGGCTCAGCTTTCTTT. Its protein is CASSWTGGSAFF.

V gene TRBV7-9 combines with J gene TRBJ2-7; tentative D call: TRBD1 (6 bases). V lost 4 bases to trimming and J lost 2 bases, with 27 bases between them. The CDR3 runs 19 residues. From germline, CDR1 is SEHNR and CDR2 FQNEAQ (reference sequence). CDR3 sequence reads: CASSYDSLKNDRSPYEQYF. In DNA form, the CDR3 reads TGTGCCAGCAGCTATGATTCCTTGAAGAATGACAGGAGCCCCTACGAGCAGTACTTC.

The chain links TRBV6-2 or TRBV6-3 to TRBJ2-3; TRBD2 matches 7 bases. CDR1 MNHEY and CDR2 SVGEGT come from the germline V gene. This CDR3 contains 17 residues. The V segment lost 7 bases and the J segment 0 bases; nucleotides outside the gene matches: 13. The DNA for the CDR3 is TGTGCCAGCAACCCCCTGATCCCTAGCGGAAGCACAGATACGCAGTATTTT. Translation: CASNPLIPSGSTDTQYF.

The chain couples TRBV7-9 to TRBJ2-3, with 13 bases identical to TRBD2. Germline CDR1 reads SEHNR; CDR2 reads FQNEAQ (reference sequence). The J segment lost 5 bases and the V segment lost 5 bases, leaving 7 bases of the junction unmatched. The length of the CDR3 is 16 residues. In DNA, the CDR3 is TGTGCCAGCAGCCCGGGACTAGCGGGGTCGCTAGATACGCAGTATTTT. It specifies CASSPGLAGSLDTQYF.

This chain links TRBV30 with TRBJ2-7; maybe TRBD1 (5 bases). This CDR3 is 16 amino acids long. V was shortened by 3 bases and J by 2 bases, with 20 bases between the two germline ends. Germline CDR1 is GTSNPN and CDR2 is SVGIG (reference sequence). CDR3 sequence reads: CAWRMSQAIFPYEQYF. The CDR3 coding sequence is TGTGCCTGGAGGATGTCACAGGCGATATTCCCCTACGAGCAGTACTTC.

This clonotype was detected a few times. V gene TRBV2 combines with J gene TRBJ2-1; D is undetermined. V was pared by 0 bases and J by 7 bases, with 10 bases between. The CDR3 contains 14 residues. Germline V gene lookup returns CDR1 SNHLY and CDR2 FYNNEI. CDR3 residues: CASSEANKRNEQFF. DNA for the CDR3: TGTGCCAGCAGTGAAGCGAATAAGAGGAATGAGCAGTTCTTC.

To note about this clonotype: The germline gene is not matched at one end of the junction; a read error may be the cause. The chain recombines TRBV11-1 with TRBJ2-3, with D possibly being TRBD2 (7 bases). CDR3 length: 15 amino acids. The germline gives CDR1 SGHAT, CDR2 FQDESV (reference sequence). CDR3 loop: CTSRIKGGGTDTQYF. The CDR3 DNA follows: TGTACCAGCAGGATAAAGGGGGGGGGAACAGATACGCAGTATTTT. Full variable domain (missing parts from reference TRBV11-1 and TRBJ2-3): EAEVAQSPRYKITEKSQAVAFWCDPISGHATLYWYRQILGQGPELLVQFQDESVVDDSQLPKDRFSAERLKGVDSTLKIQPAELGDSAMYLCTSRIKGGGTDTQYFGPGTRLTVL.

The V and J genes are TRBV7-9 and TRBJ1-1, with TRBD1 matching over 8 bases. This CDR3 is 16 amino acids long. V gave up 5 bases and J gave up 1 base; unmatched junction bases: 9. In germline, CDR1 is SEHNR, CDR2 FQNEAQ (reference sequence). The CDR3 DNA follows: TGTGCCAGCAGCCCAGACGAGACAGGGGCGAACACTGAAGCTTTCTTT. This codes for CASSPDETGANTEAFF.

This clonotype was picked up one time. CDR3 in amino acids: CASSPFYPGRGYEQYF. The CDR3 DNA reads as TGTGCCAGCAGCCCCTTTTATCCCGGGCGGGGGTACGAGCAGTACTTC. The rearrangement joins TRBV7-6 to TRBJ2-5; TRBD2 agrees at 7 bases. The DNA end lines up better with TRBJ2-7; the J call may be wrong. CDR1 and CDR2 from the germline V gene are SGHVS and FNYEAQ. The CDR3 runs 16 residues.

J is TRBJ2-1 and V is TRBV20-1; TRBD2 agrees at 10 bases. Trimming took 3 bases from V and 2 from J; bases not matched to a gene: 4. The CDR3 covers 15 residues. Germline CDR1 DFQATT, CDR2 SNEGSKA (reference sequence). CDR3 protein: CSASRLAGAYNEQFF. Written as DNA, the CDR3 is TGCAGTGCTAGTCGCCTAGCGGGGGCCTACAATGAGCAGTTCTTC.